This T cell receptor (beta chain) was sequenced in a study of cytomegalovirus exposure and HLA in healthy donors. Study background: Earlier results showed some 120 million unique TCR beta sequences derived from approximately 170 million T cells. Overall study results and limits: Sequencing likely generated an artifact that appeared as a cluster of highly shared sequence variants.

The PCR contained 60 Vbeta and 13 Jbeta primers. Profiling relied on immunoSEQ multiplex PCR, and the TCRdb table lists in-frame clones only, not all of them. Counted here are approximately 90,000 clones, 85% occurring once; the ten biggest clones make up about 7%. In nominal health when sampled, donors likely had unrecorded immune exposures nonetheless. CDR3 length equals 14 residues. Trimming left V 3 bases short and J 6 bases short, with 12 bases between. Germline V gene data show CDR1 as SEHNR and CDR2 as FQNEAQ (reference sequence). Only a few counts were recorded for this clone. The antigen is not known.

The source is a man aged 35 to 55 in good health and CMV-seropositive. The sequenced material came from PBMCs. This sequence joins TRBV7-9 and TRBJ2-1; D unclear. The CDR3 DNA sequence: TGTGCCAGCAGCTTGAGGCCCCGAGGCAATGAGCAGTTCTTC. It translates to CASSLRPRGNEQFF.